This entry describes one T cell receptor beta chain. CDR1 is ENHRY, CDR2 SYGVKD, per germline. This CDR3 has 15 residues. With 4 bases removed from V and 0 bases from J, the gap between germline ends came to 12 bases. Synthetic spike-ins, TCR analog templates, were added into each PCR. TCRdb's table, derived via immunoSEQ multiplex PCR, lists solely in-frame clones and lacks some. The repertoire consists of approximately 48,000 clones, with around 79% occurring once and the leading ten covering about 10%. Time point of the sample: pretreatment peripheral blood. The data were obtained in a study of PD-L1 blockade in urothelial cancer.

This receptor was obtained from a man between 65 and 85 years old with urothelial cancer. The chain is built from TRBV10-3 and TRBJ1-1; maybe TRBD1 (6 bases). Sequencing used PBMCs, obtained around atezolizumab (anti-PD-L1) treatment. This CDR3 is CAISARTEMNTEAFF. The CDR3 DNA is TGTGCCATCAGTGCTAGGACAGAAATGAACACTGAAGCTTTCTTT.